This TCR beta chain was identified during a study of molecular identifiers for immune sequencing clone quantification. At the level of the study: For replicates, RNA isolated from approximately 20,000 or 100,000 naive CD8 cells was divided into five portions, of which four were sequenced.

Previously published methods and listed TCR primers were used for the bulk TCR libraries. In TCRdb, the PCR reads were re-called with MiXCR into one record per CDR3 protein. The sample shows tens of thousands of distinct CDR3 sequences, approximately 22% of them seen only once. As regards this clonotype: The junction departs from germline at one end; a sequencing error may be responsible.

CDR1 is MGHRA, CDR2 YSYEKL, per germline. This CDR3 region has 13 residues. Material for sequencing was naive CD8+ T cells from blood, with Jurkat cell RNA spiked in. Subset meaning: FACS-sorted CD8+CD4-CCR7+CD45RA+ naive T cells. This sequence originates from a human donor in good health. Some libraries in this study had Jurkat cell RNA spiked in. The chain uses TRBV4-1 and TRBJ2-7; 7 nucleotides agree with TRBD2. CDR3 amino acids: CASRQSGDYEQYF. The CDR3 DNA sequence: TGCGCCAGCCGCCAGAGCGGGGACTACGAGCAGTACTTC.